This record concerns one T cell receptor (beta chain) sequence. Participant reports of clinical history set cohort assignment. This specimen belongs to a study of blood T cell repertoires in COVID-19. Study as a whole: Both acute and convalescent COVID-19 samples were obtained from the United States, Italy and Spain. Sources were T cells, B-cell-depleted T cells, or PBMCs; the material itself was cDNA or gDNA.

The CDR3 covers 16 residues. Germline trimming cut 7 bases from V and 9 bases from J; bases unmatched to any gene: 13. In the authors' workflow: Reference gene primer amplification yielded estimated nucleated cell counts. Generated by immunoSEQ multiplex PCR, the TCRdb table keeps only in-frame clones and is missing some. V and J calls and clone size are given by that table; D and trimming were obtained from the DNA. The table lists under 250,000 clones, around 86% of them singletons. J is TRBJ2-1 and V is TRBV23-1, with 12 bases identical to TRBD2. TRBV23-1 is filed as an ORF, its function uncertain. The sequencing sample was made of PBMCs or T cells enriched from blood (not recorded which). The receptor was derived from a woman aged 50 to 65 with acute COVID-19. The DNA of the CDR3 is TGCGCCAGCATAACCGGACTAGCGGGATCTGGGGGTGAGCAGTTCTTC. It yields the protein CASITGLAGSGGEQFF.